The 20 T cell receptor beta chains presented below share a single source sample, sequenced in a study of OX40 agonist ivuxolimab in advanced cancers. Measured with immunoSEQ multiplex PCR; TCRdb has only the in-frame clones, and not every one. The sample records some 7,100 clones, more than 80% being singletons. The specimen was CD4+ or CD8+ T cells sorted from blood, collected in a trial of the OX40 agonist ivuxolimab. The receptors come from an adult with an advanced solid tumor such as melanoma, head and neck, liver or kidney cancer.

This clone has just one count. The chain is built from TRBV28 and TRBJ1-5; no clear D gene. The V and J ends lost 7 bases and 5 bases respectively, with 12 bases between them. The CDR3 length is 13 residues. Germline CDR1 and CDR2: MDHEN and SYDVKM. CDR3 nucleotides: TGTGCCAGCAAAAGGACGGCCGATCAGCCCCAGCATTTT. Translated, it gives CASKRTADQPQHF. The complete variable domain, with remaining parts taken from reference TRBV28 and TRBJ1-5, reads DVKVTQSSRYLVKRTGEKVFLECVQDMDHENMFWYRQDPGLGLRLIYFSYDVKMKEKGDIPEGYSVSREKKERFSLILESASTNQTSMYLCASKRTADQPQHFGDGTRLSIL.

V usage is TRBV28 and J usage is TRBJ1-3; D uncertain. The CDR3 extends over 15 amino acids. From germline, CDR1 is MDHEN and CDR2 SYDVKM. V lost 3 bases, J lost 0 bases, and 9 bases lay in between. Here the CDR3 reads CASSLTQLSGNTIYF. The CDR3 nucleotides are TGTGCCAGCAGTTTGACACAGCTCTCTGGAAACACCATATATTTT. The full variable domain, in which reference TRBV28 and TRBJ1-3 provide the parts outside the CDR3, is DVKVTQSSRYLVKRTGEKVFLECVQDMDHENMFWYRQDPGLGLRLIYFSYDVKMKEKGDIPEGYSVSREKKERFSLILESASTNQTSMYLCASSLTQLSGNTIYFGEGSWLTVV.

The CDR3 region is CASSLVRVSDTQYF. The CDR3 nucleotides read TGTGCCAGCAGTTTAGTTAGGGTGTCAGATACGCAGTATTTT. The gene calls are TRBV27 and TRBJ2-3; D is ambiguous. V was trimmed by 2 bases and J by 4 bases, leaving 10 bases between them. CDR1 is MNHEY, CDR2 SMNVEV, per germline (reference sequence). The CDR3 has 14 residues.

This chain connects TRBV28 to TRBJ1-3; TRBD1 is a possible D gene (6 bases). V lost 10 bases, J lost 4 bases, and 14 bases lay in between. The length of the CDR3 is 13 residues. Germline V gene sequence: CDR1 MDHEN, CDR2 SYDVKM. CDR3 region: CAIRPGTGNTIYF. In nucleotides, the CDR3 is TGTGCCATTCGACCCGGGACAGGAAACACCATATATTTT.

This clone has only one observation. The final CDR3 position lacks the conserved phenylalanine or tryptophan, pointing to a likely read error. Because the CDR3's place on the DNA is in doubt, the DNA is left out and the CDR3 is given as listed by TCRdb. The genes are TRBV4-1 and TRBJ1-6. Germline V CDR1 and CDR2: MGHRA, YSYEKL. The CDR3 is 8 amino acids in total, end residues counted. CDR3 residues: CASSLAGG.

The gene calls are TRBV28 and TRBJ1-1; TRBD1 matches 7 bases. This CDR3 has 16 amino acids. Trimming at V came to 5 bases and at J to 0 bases, leaving 9 bases not matched to a gene. The germline V gene has CDR1 MDHEN and CDR2 SYDVKM. CDR3 in amino acids: CASSALTGIMNTEAFF. The CDR3 DNA sequence: TGTGCCAGCAGTGCCCTGACAGGGATCATGAACACTGAAGCTTTCTTT. The variable domain in full, completed from reference TRBV28 and TRBJ1-1, reads DVKVTQSSRYLVKRTGEKVFLECVQDMDHENMFWYRQDPGLGLRLIYFSYDVKMKEKGDIPEGYSVSREKKERFSLILESASTNQTSMYLCASSALTGIMNTEAFFGQGTRLTVV.

V usage is TRBV28 and J usage is TRBJ1-4; 11 positions match TRBD1. Germline-derived CDR1 and CDR2 are MDHEN and SYDVKM. V trimming: 3 bases; J trimming: 7 bases; junction bases outside the gene matches: 1. There are 14 residues in the CDR3. CDR3 in amino acids: CASSLGTGGEKLFF. CDR3 nucleotides: TGTGCCAGCAGTTTGGGGACAGGGGGTGAAAAACTGTTTTTT.

The chain uses TRBV28 and TRBJ2-4; 7 bases agree with TRBD2. V lost 6 bases, J lost 1 base, and 3 bases stayed unmatched. The germline gives CDR1 MDHEN, CDR2 SYDVKM. The CDR3 runs 14 residues. The CDR3 sequence is CASSPGRAKNIQYF. CDR3 bases: TGTGCCAGCAGCCCCGGGAGGGCCAAAAACATTCAGTACTTC.

This clone was counted once. The chain recombines TRBV19 with TRBJ2-7; a possible D gene is TRBD1 (5 bases). V lost 5 bases and J lost 1, with 12 bases in between. The length of the CDR3 is 14 residues. Germline-derived CDR1 and CDR2 are LNHDA and SQIVND (reference sequence). The CDR3 loop reads CASSDQGPSYEQYF. The CDR3 DNA reads TGTGCCAGTAGTGATCAGGGTCCTTCCTACGAGCAGTACTTC.

This clone was recorded once. V is TRBV6-5 and J is TRBJ1-2; D may be TRBD1 (6 bases). The CDR3 is 15 residues long. Germline V lookup: CDR1 MNHEY, CDR2 SVGAGI. The ends were cut back, 0 bases at V and 2 bases at J, with 10 bases in the middle. This chain's CDR3 is CASSYSAGTNYGYTF. In DNA, the CDR3 is TGTGCCAGCAGTTACTCGGCGGGGACAAACTATGGCTACACCTTC.

This rearrangement joins TRBV7-2 to TRBJ2-7, with D possibly TRBD2 on 5 matching bases. Trimming took off 3 bases at V and 3 bases at J, with 12 bases between the two ends. Germline-derived CDR1 and CDR2 are SGHTA and FQGNSA. This CDR3 spans 14 amino acids. This CDR3 is CASSFQVTSYEQYF. The CDR3 bases are TGTGCCAGCAGCTTCCAGGTTACTAGCTACGAGCAGTACTTC.

The rearrangement joins TRBV28 to TRBJ2-1, with D possibly TRBD2 on 5 matching bases. This CDR3 region has 14 residues. CDR1 MDHEN and CDR2 SYDVKM come from the germline V gene. The V end lost 5 bases, the J end lost 3 bases, and 11 bases lay between the germline ends. The CDR3 loop is CASSQPRGYNEQFF. In nucleotides, the CDR3 is TGTGCCAGCAGTCAACCTCGGGGCTACAATGAGCAGTTCTTC. The full variable domain, in which reference TRBV28 and TRBJ2-1 provide the parts outside the CDR3, is DVKVTQSSRYLVKRTGEKVFLECVQDMDHENMFWYRQDPGLGLRLIYFSYDVKMKEKGDIPEGYSVSREKKERFSLILESASTNQTSMYLCASSQPRGYNEQFFGPGTRLTVL.

This chain links TRBV19 with TRBJ1-4, with 7 positions matching TRBD1. This CDR3 spans 17 amino acids. In germline, CDR1 is LNHDA, CDR2 SQIVND (reference sequence). The ends lost 5 bases at V and 8 bases at J; junction bases unmatched: 17. The CDR3 sequence is CASSAEQGKEVGEKLFF. As DNA, the CDR3 is TGTGCCAGTAGTGCCGAACAGGGGAAGGAGGTCGGAGAAAAACTGTTTTTT.

CDR3 sequence: CASSLAAVRAASRTDTQYF. The CDR3 bases are TGTGCCAGCAGCTTAGCCGCGGTTCGAGCAGCCAGCCGCACAGATACGCAGTATTTT. The chain joins TRBV7-8 to TRBJ2-3; D not certain. The germline gives CDR1 SGHVS, CDR2 FQNEAQ. The CDR3 covers 19 residues. The V gene lost 0 bases and the J gene lost 1 base, with 20 bases spanning the gap.

This sequence joins TRBV5-6 and TRBJ1-1; D might be TRBD1 (6 bases). The V end lost 1 base, the J end lost 5 bases, and 15 bases lay between the germline ends. Germline V gene lookup returns CDR1 SGHDT and CDR2 YYEEEE. The CDR3 is 15 residues long. CDR3 region: CASSLPGHLGTEAFF. Written as DNA, the CDR3 is TGTGCCAGCAGCTTGCCGGGACACCTTGGGACTGAAGCTTTCTTT.

The chain links TRBV11-3 to TRBJ2-5; D perhaps matches TRBD2 (6 bases). This CDR3 contains 14 residues. V shed 5 bases and J shed 4 bases, with 14 bases lying between them. Germline V CDR1 and CDR2: SGHNT, YENEEA. In nucleotides, the CDR3 is TGTGCCAGCAGCGAACCGGGACTGGGAGAGACCCAGTACTTC. It specifies CASSEPGLGETQYF.

This clone was recorded a few times. The genes are TRBV7-3 and TRBJ2-2; 12 bases map to TRBD2. V dropped 0 bases and J dropped 7; count of bases not matched to a gene: 9. Germline lookup yields CDR1 SGHTA and CDR2 FQGTGA. This CDR3 region has 18 residues. CDR3 in amino acids: CASSLTSLAGGPNGELFF. The CDR3 DNA is TGTGCCAGCAGCTTAACAAGCCTAGCGGGAGGGCCTAACGGGGAGCTGTTTTTT.

With regard to this clone: The junction departs from the called germline gene at one end, perhaps through a read error. The DNA of the CDR3 is TGTGCCAGCAGCCGCTTTAGCGGAGTGGGGAACGCTGAAGCTTTCTTT. Its translation is CASSRFSGVGNAEAFF. This chain uses TRBV7-9 with TRBJ1-1; no clear D gene. Germline CDR1 is SEHNR and CDR2 is FQNEAQ (reference sequence). This CDR3 has 16 residues.

This clone has a handful of counts. This sequence joins TRBV7-8 and TRBJ2-7, with D uncertain. The CDR3 covers 15 residues. V was trimmed by 0 bases and J by 2 bases, leaving 11 bases between them. From germline, CDR1 is SGHVS and CDR2 FQNEAQ. The CDR3 sequence: CASSLAQGIPYEQYF. CDR3 coding DNA: TGTGCCAGCAGCTTAGCGCAAGGTATCCCCTACGAGCAGTACTTC.

The rearrangement links TRBV4-1 to TRBJ2-3; TRBD2 agrees at 13 bases. The J segment lost 4 bases and the V segment lost 4 bases, leaving 11 bases of the junction unmatched. The CDR3 length is 18 residues. Germline CDR1 MGHRA, CDR2 YSYEKL. The CDR3 coding sequence is TGCGCCAGCAGCCCCGGACTAGCGGGAGTAAGGAGCGCAGATACGCAGTATTTT. Protein: CASSPGLAGVRSADTQYF.